The 21 T cell receptor beta chains below come from one sample, sequenced in a study of T cells after yellow fever vaccination. TCRdb independently ran MiXCR on the 5' RACE reads; one entry per CDR3 protein. The top ten clones hold 16% of a sample with 400,000 to 650,000 distinct CDR3 sequences, 21% of them seen once. Sequencing used PBMCs, obtained more than 20 days after the first yellow fever vaccination. The origin of the receptors is a man aged 18-30 years who received the YFV17D yellow fever vaccine.

The rearrangement uses TRBV4-1 and TRBJ2-3, with a tentative D call TRBD2 (5 bases). Germline values: CDR1 MGHRA, CDR2 YSYEKL. V was trimmed by 2 bases and J by 6 bases, leaving 12 bases between them. CDR3 length: 14 residues. CDR3 DNA sequence: TGCGCCAGCAGCCAACTAGCCGGAGGCGATACGCAGTATTTT. Translation: CASSQLAGGDTQYF.

Regarding this clonotype: At one end the junction does not follow the germline gene, possibly because of a read error. The chain recombines TRBV29-1 with TRBJ2-7; D is perhaps TRBD1 or TRBD2 (5 bases each). Germline loops: CDR1 SQVTM, CDR2 ANQGSEA. The CDR3 is 12 amino acids. CDR3 DNA sequence: TGCAGCGTGGAAGGGACGACCTACGAGCAGTACTTC. Protein product: CSVEGTTYEQYF.

This clonotype was counted between two and nine times. J is TRBJ2-3 and V is TRBV7-9; no clear D. The CDR3 contains 15 residues. With 4 bases removed from V and 0 bases from J, the gap between germline ends came to 11 bases. Germline CDR1 is SEHNR and CDR2 is FQNEAQ (reference sequence). CDR3 nucleotide sequence: TGTGCCAGCAGCTCATACAGTGCTAGCACAGATACGCAGTATTTT. This translates into CASSSYSASTDTQYF. The full variable domain, rest sourced from reference TRBV7-9 and TRBJ2-3, is DTGVSQNPRHKITKRGQNVTFRCDPISEHNRLYWYRQTLGQGPEFLTYFQNEAQLEKSRLLSDRFSAERPKGSFSTLEIQRTEQGDSAMYLCASSSYSASTDTQYFGPGTRLTVL.

This chain connects TRBV28 to TRBJ2-1; either TRBD1 or TRBD2 may fit D (5 bases each). This CDR3 has 10 residues. V was pared by 11 bases and J by 7 bases, with 9 bases between. Germline V gene data show CDR1 as MDHEN and CDR2 as SYDVKM. The CDR3 region has the DNA TGTGCCTGGGGGAAGAATGAGCAGTTCTTC. Encoded protein: CAWGKNEQFF.

This sequence joins TRBV5-1 and TRBJ1-1; D gene unclear. The CDR3 length is 14 residues. From germline, CDR1 is SGHRS and CDR2 YFSETQ. The ends were cut back, 1 base at V and 5 bases at J, with 12 bases in the middle. The CDR3 coding sequence is TGCGCCAGCAGCTTGTTCCACGGCGCGACTGAAGCTTTCTTT. Amino acid sequence: CASSLFHGATEAFF.

This chain connects TRBV29-1 to TRBJ2-5; D assignment may be TRBD1 or TRBD2 (6 bases each). Germline CDR1 reads SQVTM; CDR2 reads ANQGSEA. Trimming left V 1 base short and J 2 bases short, with 11 bases between. This CDR3 region has 14 residues. The CDR3 sequence: CSVEGRGEQETQYF. The CDR3, as DNA: TGCAGCGTTGAAGGGAGGGGGGAACAAGAGACCCAGTACTTC.

This clonotype was observed a few times. The chain has TRBV7-3 and TRBJ2-1; 8 nucleotides line up with TRBD1. Unmatched junction bases numbered 3, after V lost 4 bases and J lost 1 base. The CDR3 spans 15 residues. Germline values: CDR1 SGHTA, CDR2 FQGTGA. In nucleotides, the CDR3 is TGTGCCAGCAGCTCCGACAGGGGATCCTACAATGAGCAGTTCTTC. It encodes CASSSDRGSYNEQFF.

This clonotype was seen a few times. The V call is TRBV6-2 or TRBV6-3, the J call TRBJ2-4, with 14 bases lining up with TRBD2. CDR3 size: 14 residues. V was pared by 5 bases and J by 8 bases, with 2 bases of the junction left unmatched. Germline CDR1 is MNHEY and CDR2 is SVGEGT. The chain's CDR3 is CASSQTSGGDIQYF. DNA of the CDR3: TGTGCCAGCAGTCAGACTAGCGGGGGGGACATTCAGTACTTC.

This clonotype was recorded a few times. The chain has TRBV6-5 and TRBJ2-5, with 11 bases fitting TRBD2. CDR1 and CDR2 from the germline V gene are MNHEY and SVGAGI. CDR3 length: 16 amino acids. J gave up 2 bases and V 2 bases, and 4 bases lay outside the gene matches. CDR3: CASSYRLAGGQETQYF. CDR3 nucleotide sequence: TGTGCCAGCAGTTACAGGCTAGCGGGGGGTCAAGAGACCCAGTACTTC.

This chain connects TRBV24-1 to TRBJ2-2; no clear D gene. V was clipped by 4 bases and J by 0 bases, with 5 bases between them. Germline V gives CDR1 KGHDR, CDR2 SFDVKD. The CDR3 is 14 residues long. CDR3 sequence reads: CATSEQANTGELFF. The CDR3 coding sequence is TGTGCCACCAGTGAGCAGGCGAACACCGGGGAGCTGTTTTTT.

This clonotype was counted between two and nine times. J is TRBJ1-2 and V is TRBV7-2; TRBD1 aligns across 7 bases. Germline trimming cut 7 bases from V and 0 bases from J; bases unmatched to any gene: 14. CDR1 is SGHTA, CDR2 FQGNSA, per germline. CDR3 length equals 17 residues. In DNA, the CDR3 is TGTGCCAGCACCGAAATCCGAGGGGGCCGAGCTAACTATGGCTACACCTTC. Its protein is CASTEIRGGRANYGYTF.

In this sample, this clonotype turned up a few times. The CDR3 region has the DNA TGCGCCAGCAGCTGGGACAGGGTAGGGGACAATGAGCAGTTCTTC. Translation: CASSWDRVGDNEQFF. The J gene is TRBJ2-1, the V gene TRBV5-1, with 9 bases identical to TRBD1. CDR1 and CDR2 (germline): SGHRS, YFSETQ. The trim removed 3 bases at V and 5 bases at J, leaving 6 bases unmatched. The CDR3 is 15 amino acids.

V usage is TRBV28 and J usage is TRBJ1-2; no firm D call. Germline V gene lookup returns CDR1 MDHEN and CDR2 SYDVKM. The CDR3 is made up of 16 amino acids. Deletions cut 1 base from V and 2 bases from J, with 14 bases between. CDR3 amino acids: CASSLFIGGANYGYTF. CDR3 in DNA: TGTGCCAGCAGTTTATTTATCGGTGGAGCCAACTATGGCTACACCTTC.

V is TRBV5-4 and J is TRBJ2-1; D not certain. Per the germline V gene, CDR1 is SGHNT and CDR2 is YYREEE (reference sequence). The CDR3 totals 11 residues. The V gene lost 1 base and the J gene lost 8 bases, with 4 bases spanning the gap. The CDR3 loop reads CASSLWDEQFF. The DNA for the CDR3 is TGTGCCAGCAGCTTGTGGGATGAGCAGTTCTTC.

The chain recombines TRBV27 with TRBJ1-2; 8 bases align to TRBD1. CDR3 length: 17 residues. V lost 3 bases, J lost 4 bases, and 13 bases stayed unmatched. Germline assignment: CDR1 MNHEY and CDR2 SMNVEV (reference sequence). The CDR3 spells CASSFSGVGQEGYGYTF. CDR3 in DNA: TGTGCCAGCAGTTTTAGTGGAGTGGGACAGGAGGGCTATGGCTACACCTTC.

The J gene is TRBJ2-5, the V gene TRBV20-1; D remains ambiguous. There are 14 residues in the CDR3. The V end was cut by 3 bases, the J end by 1 base, with 12 bases between. Germline CDR1 is DFQATT and CDR2 is SNEGSKA (reference sequence). The CDR3 reads CSASHPDRQETQYF. CDR3 nucleotides: TGCAGTGCTAGTCATCCAGACCGCCAAGAGACCCAGTACTTC.

This clonotype was counted between two and nine times. V gene TRBV7-2 combines with J gene TRBJ2-5; D is possibly TRBD2 (6 bases). The CDR3 sequence is 15 residues long. Germline loops: CDR1 SGHTA, CDR2 FQGNSA. Trimming pared 1 base from V and 0 bases from J, leaving 9 bases between. CDR3 region: CASSLGLGHQETQYF. The DNA for the CDR3 is TGTGCCAGCAGCTTAGGACTAGGGCACCAAGAGACCCAGTACTTC.

The chain recombines TRBV20-1 with TRBJ2-5; unclear D gene. This CDR3 region has 13 residues. V was cut by 3 bases and J by 3 bases, with 11 bases left in between. From germline, CDR1 is DFQATT and CDR2 SNEGSKA (reference sequence). The CDR3 nucleotides are TGCAGTGCTAGCCCCACGGGTGAAGAGACCCAGTACTTC. Translation gives CSASPTGEETQYF.

Many counts were recorded for this clonotype. The CDR3 DNA follows: TGCGCCAGCAGCTTGGGGGGAATGACTAGCACAGATACGCAGTATTTT. This translates into CASSLGGMTSTDTQYF. The chain links TRBV5-1 to TRBJ2-3, with D uncertain. The CDR3 runs 16 residues. The V gene lost 0 bases and the J gene lost 0 bases, with 11 bases spanning the gap. Looked up from germline, CDR1 is SGHRS and CDR2 is YFSETQ.

This clonotype was observed a handful of times. The chain uses TRBV7-3 and TRBJ2-1; TRBD1 matches 7 bases. J was trimmed by 10 bases and V by 3 bases; bases with no gene match: 15. Germline V gene sequence: CDR1 SGHTA, CDR2 FQGTGA. CDR3 size: 16 residues. The CDR3 loop reads CASSFRTGPFYGEQFF. In nucleotides, the CDR3 is TGTGCCAGCAGCTTCAGGACAGGCCCCTTTTATGGGGAGCAGTTCTTC.

CDR3 sequence (DNA): TGTGCCAGCAGCCCCCGCGAGGTCAGCACCCACGAGCAGTACTTC. Protein product: CASSPREVSTHEQYF. The J gene is TRBJ2-7, the V gene TRBV7-2; D uncertain. The CDR3 sequence is 15 residues long. The germline V gene encodes CDR1 SGHTA and CDR2 FQGNSA. V was shortened by 5 bases and J by 5 bases, with 19 bases between the two germline ends.